Listed below are T cell receptor beta chains from one sample, sequenced in a study of spatial heterogeneity in lung cancer. In TCRdb, the 5' RACE reads were re-called with MiXCR into one record per CDR3 protein. This table holds about 39,000 distinct CDR3 sequences, approximately 3.1% found once. The material was normal lung tissue next to the tumor, obtained at surgery. Source of these receptors: a male donor with early-stage non-small cell lung cancer. CDR3s include the opening cysteine and the closing phenylalanine or tryptophan. The D gene is left open where the match is weak. Each size is how often the clone was seen (once, few, many) or a class if it is expanded.

d_call j_call clone_size v_call cdr3_aa cdr3_nt
TRBD1 TRBJ2-4 many TRBV12-3/TRBV12-4 CASSLQGARYF TGTGCCAGCAGTTTACAGGGGGCGCGGTACTTC
- TRBJ2-7 many TRBV3-1 CASSRGPEQYF TGTGCCAGCAGCCGCGGTCCCGAGCAGTACTTC
TRBD1 TRBJ2-6 many TRBV5-1 CASRPGQGAFGANVLTF TGCGCCAGCAGACCAGGACAGGGGGCCTTTGGGGCCAACGTCCTGACTTTC
TRBD2 TRBJ2-2 many TRBV12-3/TRBV12-4 CASTQLSGGAGGELFF TGTGCCAGCACCCAGCTGAGCGGGGGCGCCGGGGGGGAGCTGTTTTTT
- TRBJ2-5 many TRBV27 CASSMVPEETQYF TGTGCCAGCAGTATGGTTCCCGAGGAGACCCAGTACTTC
- TRBJ2-5 many TRBV6-2/TRBV6-3 CASSYPQRGETQYF TGTGCCAGCAGTTACCCACAGAGGGGAGAGACCCAGTACTTC
- TRBJ2-2 many TRBV28 CASSPSRWVGAGELFF TGTGCCAGCAGTCCCTCCCGATGGGTCGGGGCCGGGGAGCTGTTTTTT
- TRBJ2-3 many TRBV2 CASSEDSSTDTQYF TGTGCCAGCAGTGAGGACAGTAGCACAGATACGCAGTATTTT
- TRBJ1-4 many TRBV6-1 CASMWGYEKLFF TGTGCCAGCATGTGGGGGTATGAAAAACTGTTTTTT
- TRBJ1-2 many TRBV20-1 CSARDYRGERSYGYTF TGCAGTGCTAGAGATTATAGGGGGGAGAGAAGTTATGGCTACACCTTC